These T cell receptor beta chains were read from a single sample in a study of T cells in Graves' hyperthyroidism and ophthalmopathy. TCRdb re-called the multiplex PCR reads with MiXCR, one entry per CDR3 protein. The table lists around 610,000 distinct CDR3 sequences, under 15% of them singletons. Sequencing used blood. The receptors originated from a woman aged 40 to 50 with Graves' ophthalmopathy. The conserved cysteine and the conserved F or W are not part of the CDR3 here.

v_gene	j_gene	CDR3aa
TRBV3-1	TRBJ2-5	ASIDLQQETQY
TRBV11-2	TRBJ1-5	ASSLWGAGGNQPQH
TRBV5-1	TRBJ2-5	ASSGQGLAGVETQY
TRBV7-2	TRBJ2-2	ASTTSSGATGELF
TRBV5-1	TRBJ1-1	ASSFQGRGNTEAF
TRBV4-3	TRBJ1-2	ASSQDGAGSYGYT
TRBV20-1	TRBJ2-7	SAKKSGDYEQY
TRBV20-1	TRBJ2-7	SAQGQGVEQY
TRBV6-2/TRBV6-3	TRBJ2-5	ASSYVAGGETQY
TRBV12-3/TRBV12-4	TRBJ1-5	ASSPGGPRNQPQH
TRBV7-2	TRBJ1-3	ASSSDDGNTIY
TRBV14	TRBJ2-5	ASSRRLENQETQY
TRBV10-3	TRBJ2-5	AIRNGTRGETQY
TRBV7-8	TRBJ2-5	ASSSLGRYQETQY
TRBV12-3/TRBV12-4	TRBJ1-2	ASSYWGGINYGYT
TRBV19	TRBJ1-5	ASSRLLSNQPQH
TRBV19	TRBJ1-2	ASSIAAAGTNYGYT
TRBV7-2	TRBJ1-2	ASSLGPGPGFGYT
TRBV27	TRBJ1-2	ASSRQGAFYGYT
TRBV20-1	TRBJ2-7	SATRTVSSYEQY
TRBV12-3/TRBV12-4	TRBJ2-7	ASSLASRGLAEQY
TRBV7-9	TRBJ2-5	ASSMRGTAETQY
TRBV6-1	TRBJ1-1	ASSDYANTEAF